This T cell receptor (beta chain) was profiled in a study of identical twins. Findings and caveats of the study: Those out-of-frame alpha sequences shared by twins showed an excess of low generation probability. Cross-sectional statistics underpinned the conclusions; the same donors were not followed. The models gave estimates that fell short of the out-of-frame TCR alpha sharing seen in monozygotic twins.

This clonotype turned up a few times. Its antigen is unknown. TCRdb ran MiXCR on the 5' RACE reads and lists one entry per CDR3 protein. The sample contains about 530,000 distinct CDR3 sequences, approximately 14% of which appear only once. The sample also formed part of further work on yellow fever vaccine responses in identical twins.

The sequence derives from a woman under 30 in good health. The sample consisted of CD4+ T cells sorted from blood.

This chain's CDR3 is CASSEARGRGVSTDTQYF. For the CDR3, the DNA is TGTGCCAGCAGTGAAGCAAGGGGGCGGGGGGTTAGCACAGATACGCAGTATTTT. V usage is TRBV6-1 and J usage is TRBJ2-3; maybe TRBD2 (8 bases). In germline, CDR1 is MNHNS, CDR2 SASEGT. The CDR3 contains 18 residues. V dropped 0 bases and J dropped 0 bases, with 16 bases sitting between them.